This entry is about one T cell receptor (beta chain). What it binds is not known. Per the germline V gene, CDR1 is MNHNS and CDR2 is SASEGT. This CDR3 contains 14 residues. V dropped 0 bases and J dropped 5; count of bases not matched to a gene: 0. This sample was taken from a study of T cell responses to AZD1222 COVID-19 vaccine. General study findings and limits: CD4 TCRs covered the whole spike, strongest at regions 160-218 and 743-854. It was only after the peak T cell response that any repertoires were sampled. Most donors were white British and more were female, and clonal diversity was possibly underestimated.

Method: immunoSEQ multiplex PCR; TCRdb's copy keeps in-frame clones and lacks some. Found here are 180,000 or so clones, 93% of them singletons; the top ten hold about 4.2%. This TCR was recovered from an adult in good health. The source was peripheral blood, collected on day 0 of AZD1222 vaccination. The chain carries TRBV6-1 and TRBJ1-2; 10 nucleotides line up with TRBD1. CDR3 sequence (DNA): TGTGCCAGCAGTGAAGCGGGACAGGGGTATGGCTACACCTTC. Its translation is CASSEAGQGYGYTF.